This T cell receptor beta chain was captured in a study of T cell repertoires in cytomegalovirus infection. Study-level information: Public TCR beta signatures marked donors with CMV infection and the matching HLA. The study, taken as a whole, reports: The cumulative frequency of public TCR beta families identified carriers of CMV plus the relevant HLA. CMV-specific TCR beta clonotypes restricted by HLA-C dominated the ex vivo response.

MiXCR, applied by TCRdb to the reads, yields one record per CDR3 protein. The profile shows a few hundred thousand distinct CDR3 sequences, 26% of them singletons. To note about this clonotype: Its antigen remains unknown.

CDR3 size: 12 residues. The V end was cut by 7 bases, the J end by 11 bases, with 20 bases between. In germline, CDR1 is DFQATT, CDR2 SNEGSKA (reference sequence). The rearrangement joins TRBV20-1 to TRBJ2-5, with a tentative D call TRBD1 (5 bases). The receptor was derived from a human donor in good health (CMV status not recorded). Some clones in this sample may be carry-over from other donors' samples. What was sequenced was PBMCs. CDR3 coding DNA: TGCAGTGAACTCGACAGTGGCAATATTCAGTACTTC. Translating gives CSELDSGNIQYF.